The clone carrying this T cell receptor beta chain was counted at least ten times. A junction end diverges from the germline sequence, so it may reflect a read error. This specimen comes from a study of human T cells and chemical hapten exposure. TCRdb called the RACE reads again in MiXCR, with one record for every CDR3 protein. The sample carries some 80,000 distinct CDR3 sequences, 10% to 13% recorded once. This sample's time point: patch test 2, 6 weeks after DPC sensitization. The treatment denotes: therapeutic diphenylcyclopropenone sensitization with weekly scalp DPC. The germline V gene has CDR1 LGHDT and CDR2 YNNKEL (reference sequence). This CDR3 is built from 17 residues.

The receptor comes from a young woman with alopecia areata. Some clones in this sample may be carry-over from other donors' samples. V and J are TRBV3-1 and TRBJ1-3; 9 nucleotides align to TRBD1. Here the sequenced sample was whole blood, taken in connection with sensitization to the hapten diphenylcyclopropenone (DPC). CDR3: CASSQGPGQGPGNTTYF. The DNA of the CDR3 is TGTGCCAGCAGCCAAGGTCCGGGACAGGGCCCTGGAAACACCACATATTTT.